The rows below give T cell receptor beta chains drawn from one sample of a study of blood T cells in healthy people across ages. TCRdb ran MiXCR on the 5' RACE reads and lists one entry per CDR3 protein. This repertoire shows hundreds of thousands of distinct CDR3 sequences, about 25% found once; its top ten account for more than 8.5%. These same data were also listed under a study on T cells of mothers and their children.

Source material: blood. These receptors all stem from a boy aged 10-17 years in good health. Each CDR3 is given with its conserved first and last residue. Fields, in order: clone size, J gene, V gene, CDR3 length, CDR3 protein. Some rows have no size entry. The others give once, few or many, or a class for an expanded clone.

abundance: few
j_gene: TRBJ2-7
v_gene: TRBV7-6
len: 13
CDR3aa: CASRRGLPYEQYF

abundance: -
j_gene: -
v_gene: TRBV7-2
len: 14
CDR3aa: CASSLAATNYEQYF

abundance: -
j_gene: TRBJ2-2
v_gene: TRBV12-3/TRBV12-4
len: 16
CDR3aa: CASSARDRGGTGELFF

abundance: -
j_gene: TRBJ2-1
v_gene: TRBV20-1
len: 23
CDR3aa: CSARDPLRDTPTRREGWIDEQFF

abundance: -
j_gene: -
v_gene: TRBV12-3/TRBV12-4
len: 14
CDR3aa: CASSGTTHYNEQFF

abundance: few
j_gene: -
v_gene: TRBV3-1
len: 13
CDR3aa: CASSQVYQETQYF

abundance: -
j_gene: TRBJ1-4
v_gene: TRBV5-5
len: 18
CDR3aa: CASRTTGLGTSTNEKLFF

abundance: once
j_gene: -
v_gene: TRBV10-3
len: 13
CDR3aa: CAIRGSGSYEQYF

abundance: few
j_gene: TRBJ1-4
v_gene: TRBV21-1
len: 17
CDR3aa: CASSKSAHWATNEKLFF

abundance: -
j_gene: TRBJ2-3
v_gene: TRBV29-1
len: 11
CDR3aa: CSETVTDTQYF

abundance: few
j_gene: TRBJ2-1
v_gene: TRBV4-1
len: 12
CDR3aa: CASSESYNEQFF

abundance: once
j_gene: TRBJ2-1
v_gene: TRBV4-3
len: 18
CDR3aa: CASSPQLILAGARNEQFF

abundance: few
j_gene: TRBJ2-6
v_gene: TRBV29-1
len: 13
CDR3aa: CSVVLSGANVLTF

abundance: few
j_gene: TRBJ2-7
v_gene: TRBV4-1
len: 14
CDR3aa: CASSPQGGNYEQYF

abundance: few
j_gene: TRBJ1-4
v_gene: TRBV20-1
len: 16
CDR3aa: CSARDLAYGRGEKLFF

abundance: few
j_gene: TRBJ2-1
v_gene: TRBV7-7
len: 11
CDR3aa: CASSSGQEQFF

abundance: -
j_gene: TRBJ2-3
v_gene: TRBV29-1
len: 12
CDR3aa: CSVGGGTDTQYF